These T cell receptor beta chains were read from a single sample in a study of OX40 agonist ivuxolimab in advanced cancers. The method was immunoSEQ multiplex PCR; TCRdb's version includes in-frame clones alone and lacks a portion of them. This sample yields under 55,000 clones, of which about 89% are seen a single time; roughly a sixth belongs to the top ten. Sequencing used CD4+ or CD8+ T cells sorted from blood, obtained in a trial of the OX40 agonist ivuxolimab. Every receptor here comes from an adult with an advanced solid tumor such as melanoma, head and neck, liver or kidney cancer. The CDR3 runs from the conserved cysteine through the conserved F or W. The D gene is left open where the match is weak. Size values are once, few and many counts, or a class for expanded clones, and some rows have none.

CDR3aa: CASSEGGGQETQYF
CDR3nt: TGTGCCAGCAGTGAAGGGGGCGGTCAAGAGACCCAGTACTTC
abundance: .
v_gene: TRBV6-1
d_gene: .
j_gene: TRBJ2-5

CDR3aa: CASSLNPSSYEQYF
CDR3nt: TGTGCCAGCAGTTTAAACCCTAGTTCCTACGAGCAGTACTTC
abundance: .
v_gene: TRBV28
d_gene: .
j_gene: TRBJ2-7

CDR3aa: CASSLTWTATEAFF
CDR3nt: TGTGCCAGCAGCCTGACTTGGACAGCAACTGAAGCTTTCTTT
abundance: .
v_gene: TRBV5-6
d_gene: .
j_gene: TRBJ1-1

CDR3aa: CASSLGGTGQFF
CDR3nt: TGCGCCAGCAGCTTAGGAGGGACGGGACAGTTCTTC
abundance: .
v_gene: TRBV5-1
d_gene: .
j_gene: TRBJ2-1

CDR3aa: CASSVVGSGSDTQYF
CDR3nt: TGTGCCAGCAGCGTAGTTGGTAGCGGGAGCGATACGCAGTATTTT
abundance: .
v_gene: TRBV9
d_gene: TRBD2
j_gene: TRBJ2-3

CDR3aa: CAGSQGGREQYF
CDR3nt: TGCGCCGGCAGCCAAGGAGGGAGGGAGCAGTACTTC
abundance: .
v_gene: TRBV4-1
d_gene: .
j_gene: TRBJ2-7

CDR3aa: CATSRDFRGEAFF
CDR3nt: TGTGCCACCAGCAGAGATTTTCGGGGGGAAGCTTTCTTT
abundance: .
v_gene: TRBV15
d_gene: .
j_gene: TRBJ1-1

CDR3aa: CASRVGGTGTDTQYF
CDR3nt: TGTGCCAGCAGGGTGGGGGGCACTGGCACAGATACGCAGTATTTT
abundance: .
v_gene: TRBV6-5
d_gene: .
j_gene: TRBJ2-3

CDR3aa: CASSYGGGHYEQYF
CDR3nt: TGTGCCAGCAGTTACGGCGGCGGACACTACGAGCAGTACTTC
abundance: .
v_gene: TRBV6-5
d_gene: .
j_gene: TRBJ2-7

CDR3aa: CASSLGGDSAKNIQYF
CDR3nt: TGTGCCAGCAGCTTAGGGGGCGACTCAGCCAAAAACATTCAGTACTTC
abundance: .
v_gene: TRBV7-9
d_gene: .
j_gene: TRBJ2-4

CDR3aa: CASREGQGGHNEQFF
CDR3nt: TGTGCCAGTAGGGAGGGGCAGGGCGGGCACAATGAGCAGTTCTTC
abundance: .
v_gene: TRBV19
d_gene: .
j_gene: TRBJ2-1

CDR3aa: CASSAGLGDSYEQYF
CDR3nt: TGTGCCAGCAGCGCCGGACTAGGGGATTCCTACGAGCAGTACTTC
abundance: .
v_gene: TRBV11-2
d_gene: TRBD2
j_gene: TRBJ2-7

CDR3aa: CASSVGQTSTDTQYF
CDR3nt: TGTGCCAGCAGCGTAGGACAGACTAGCACAGATACGCAGTATTTT
abundance: .
v_gene: TRBV9
d_gene: .
j_gene: TRBJ2-3

CDR3aa: CASSPPGVEIAFF
CDR3nt: TGTGCCAGCAGCCCCCCGGGCGTTGAGATCGCTTTCTTT
abundance: once
v_gene: TRBV6-5
d_gene: .
j_gene: TRBJ1-1

CDR3aa: CASSGRIPGQGNHEQYF
CDR3nt: TGTGCCAGCAGTGGGCGGATACCGGGACAGGGGAACCACGAGCAGTACTTC
abundance: .
v_gene: TRBV25-1
d_gene: TRBD1
j_gene: TRBJ2-7

CDR3aa: CASSQRGQANLNSPLHF
CDR3nt: TGCGCCAGCAGTCAGCGGGGACAAGCCAATCTTAATTCACCCCTCCACTTT
abundance: once
v_gene: TRBV23-1
d_gene: .
j_gene: TRBJ1-6

CDR3aa: CASSAGPEQFF
CDR3nt: TGCGCCAGCAGCGCGGGGCCAGAGCAGTTCTTC
abundance: .
v_gene: TRBV5-1
d_gene: .
j_gene: TRBJ2-1

CDR3aa: CASSQDRGIGYTF
CDR3nt: TGCGCCAGCAGCCAAGACAGGGGGATCGGCTACACCTTC
abundance: .
v_gene: TRBV4-1
d_gene: TRBD1
j_gene: TRBJ1-2

CDR3aa: CASSSLGQNTGELFF
CDR3nt: TGTGCCAGCAGCTCGCTAGGACAGAACACCGGGGAGCTGTTTTTT
abundance: .
v_gene: TRBV27
d_gene: .
j_gene: TRBJ2-2

CDR3aa: CSARLAGESHPVEQYF
CDR3nt: TGCAGCGCCCGACTAGCGGGGGAATCCCACCCCGTCGAGCAGTACTTC
abundance: .
v_gene: TRBV29-1
d_gene: TRBD2
j_gene: TRBJ2-7

CDR3aa: CASWVNTEAFF
CDR3nt: TGTGCCAGCTGGGTGAACACTGAAGCTTTCTTT
abundance: few
v_gene: TRBV19
d_gene: .
j_gene: TRBJ1-1

CDR3aa: CAPRARGRKTVF
CDR3nt: TGTGCCCCCAGGGCCAGAGGAAGAAAAACTGTTTTT
abundance: .
v_gene: TRBV21-1
d_gene: .
j_gene: TRBJ1-4

CDR3aa: CASTIAGTGNEQFF
CDR3nt: TGTGCCAGCACCATAGCGGGAACCGGGAATGAGCAGTTCTTC
abundance: few
v_gene: TRBV27
d_gene: TRBD2
j_gene: TRBJ2-1

CDR3aa: CASRPPPGTANTEAFF
CDR3nt: TGTGCCAGCAGGCCTCCTCCTGGGACCGCGAACACTGAAGCTTTCTTT
abundance: .
v_gene: TRBV2
d_gene: .
j_gene: TRBJ1-1

CDR3aa: CASTHYNEQFF
CDR3nt: TGTGCCAGCACTCACTACAATGAGCAGTTCTTC
abundance: .
v_gene: TRBV27
d_gene: .
j_gene: TRBJ2-1

CDR3aa: CASSLMQSGYGYTF
CDR3nt: TGTGCCAGCAGCCTGATGCAGTCAGGGTATGGCTACACCTTC
abundance: .
v_gene: TRBV27
d_gene: .
j_gene: TRBJ1-2

CDR3aa: CASSLRQGMNTEAFF
CDR3nt: TGCGCCAGCAGCTTAAGACAGGGGATGAACACTGAAGCTTTCTTT
abundance: .
v_gene: TRBV5-1
d_gene: TRBD1
j_gene: TRBJ1-1

CDR3aa: CASSFLSALTGDTQYF
CDR3nt: TGTGCCAGCAGTTTTCTTTCGGCGCTAACGGGGGATACGCAGTATTTT
abundance: .
v_gene: TRBV27
d_gene: .
j_gene: TRBJ2-3

CDR3aa: CASSDIYGYTF
CDR3nt: TGTGCCAGCAGTGACATCTATGGCTACACCTTC
abundance: .
v_gene: TRBV6-5
d_gene: .
j_gene: TRBJ1-2

CDR3aa: CASSNLAGGNTDTQYF
CDR3nt: TGTGCCAGCAGCAACCTAGCGGGGGGCAACACAGATACGCAGTATTTT
abundance: .
v_gene: TRBV5-6
d_gene: TRBD2
j_gene: TRBJ2-3

CDR3aa: CASSSYASGGTNEQFF
CDR3nt: TGTGCCAGCAGCTCTTACGCCAGCGGGGGGACTAATGAGCAGTTCTTC
abundance: once
v_gene: TRBV11-2
d_gene: TRBD2
j_gene: TRBJ2-1

CDR3aa: CASSLALRGGYTF
CDR3nt: TGTGCCAGCAGCTTAGCGTTGCGGGGCGGCTACACCTTC
abundance: few
v_gene: TRBV11-2
d_gene: .
j_gene: TRBJ1-2

CDR3aa: CAIPGFPYGYTF
CDR3nt: TGTGCTATTCCCGGGTTCCCGTATGGCTACACCTTC
abundance: .
v_gene: TRBV6-5
d_gene: .
j_gene: TRBJ1-2

CDR3aa: CASSATGAWEQYF
CDR3nt: TGTGCCAGCAGTGCTACAGGGGCCTGGGAGCAGTACTTC
abundance: .
v_gene: TRBV6-5
d_gene: TRBD1
j_gene: TRBJ2-7

CDR3aa: CASSLTSGQGAIDYGYTF
CDR3nt: TGCGCCAGCAGCTTAACTTCGGGACAGGGGGCTATCGACTATGGCTACACCTTC
abundance: .
v_gene: TRBV5-1
d_gene: TRBD1
j_gene: TRBJ1-2

CDR3aa: CASSLDRRGNQPQHF
CDR3nt: TGTGCCAGCAGTTTAGACCGAAGAGGCAATCAGCCCCAGCATTTT
abundance: .
v_gene: TRBV27
d_gene: .
j_gene: TRBJ1-5

CDR3aa: CASSHYGQGKNSPLHF
CDR3nt: TGTGCCAGCAGTCACTACGGACAGGGGAAGAATTCACCCCTCCACTTT
abundance: .
v_gene: TRBV6-5
d_gene: TRBD1
j_gene: TRBJ1-6